The clone carrying this TCR beta chain was seen repeatedly, ten times or more. What it binds is not known. Amplification of TCR beta CDR3 regions used RNA as the template. HTBI primers were used for first-round RT-PCR of the TCR CDR3. In TCRdb, the multiplex PCR reads were re-called with MiXCR into one record per CDR3 protein. The table lists some 320,000 distinct CDR3 sequences, roughly an eighth of them singletons. Investigators excluded patients with uncontrolled infection, other autoimmune disease, pregnancy or lactation. Fresh 10 ml peripheral blood yielded PBMCs. The data originate from a study of T cells in Graves' hyperthyroidism and ophthalmopathy. General study points: In simple terms, a model built on 13 V-J features told ophthalmopathy apart from stable hyperthyroidism. Before onset, by a median of approximately 6.8 months, the model predicted ophthalmopathy.

Trimming shortened V by 3 bases and J by 4 bases, and 15 bases separated the two germline ends. The germline V gene has CDR1 KGHSH and CDR2 LQKENI. The CDR3 extends over 15 amino acids. The genes are TRBV18 and TRBJ1-1; possibly TRBD1 for D (6 bases). The clonotype comes from a woman between 40 and 50 years old with Graves' ophthalmopathy. Sequencing used blood. The CDR3 reads CASSPWDTHTTEAFF. The CDR3 DNA follows: TGTGCCAGCTCACCTTGGGACACACATACCACTGAAGCTTTCTTT. Using reference TRBV18 and TRBJ1-1 for the parts outside the CDR3, the full variable domain is NAGVMQNPRHLVRRRGQEARLRCSPMKGHSHVYWYRQLPEEGLKFMVYLQKENIIDESGMPKERFSAEFPKEGPSILRIQQVVRGDSAAYFCASSPWDTHTTEAFFGQGTRLTVV.